What follows are 29 T cell receptor beta chains derived from one specimen sequenced in a study of T cells after yellow fever vaccination. A single record per CDR3 protein comes from TCRdb applying MiXCR to the 5' RACE reads. The table has about 320,000 distinct CDR3 sequences, around 4.4% seen once. The specimen was PBMCs, collected 15 days after the yellow fever booster vaccination. Receptors originate from a man younger than 35 who received the YFV17D yellow fever vaccine.

The V call is TRBV7-6, the J call TRBJ1-1, with a possible D match to TRBD1 (5 bases). The germline CDR1 and CDR2 sequences are SGHVS and FNYEAQ. The CDR3 totals 15 residues. With 5 bases removed from V and 5 bases from J, the gap between germline ends came to 18 bases. The CDR3 DNA reads TGTGCCAGCAGCAAGAAGTGGCAGCGGGGGACTGAAGCTTTCTTT. It yields the protein CASSKKWQRGTEAFF.

This clonotype was detected ten times or more. Sequence at one end of the junction differs from germline and may be a read error. The rearrangement joins TRBV7-7 to TRBJ2-5; unclear D gene. The CDR3 has 13 amino acids. From germline, CDR1 is SSHAT and CDR2 FNYEAQ (reference sequence). As DNA, the CDR3 is TGTGCTAGCAGCCGTGACGTCCAAGAGACCCAGTACTTC. Translating gives CASSRDVQETQYF.

This clonotype has ten or more counts. The chain is built from TRBV6-2 or TRBV6-3 and TRBJ2-1; 11 nucleotides agree with TRBD2. This CDR3 is 16 amino acids long. Germline V gene data show CDR1 as MNHEY and CDR2 as SVGEGT. V trimming: 2 bases; J trimming: 2 bases; junction bases outside the gene matches: 2. CDR3 sequence reads: CASSYPTSGAYNEQFF. As DNA, the CDR3 is TGTGCCAGCAGTTACCCGACTAGCGGGGCCTACAATGAGCAGTTCTTC.

This clonotype appeared many times. The chain recombines TRBV6-1 with TRBJ2-7, with 9 bases matching TRBD2. CDR1 is MNHNS, CDR2 SASEGT, per germline. Unmatched junction bases numbered 8, after V lost 6 bases and J lost 5 bases. The CDR3 totals 14 residues. The CDR3 DNA follows: TGTGCCAGCAGCTTCCCAGAGCGGGGGGACGAGCAGTACGTC. Translated: CASSFPERGDEQYV.

This clonotype was found many times. The chain couples TRBV15 to TRBJ2-6; no clear D. This CDR3 has 17 residues. Trimming cost V 0 bases and J 1 base, with 10 bases left between them. Germline V gives CDR1 LNHNV, CDR2 YYDKDF (reference sequence). CDR3 nucleotides: TGTGCCACCAGCAGAGAGGCAGCCGATTCTGGGGCCAACGTCCTGACTTTC. This encodes CATSREAADSGANVLTF.

This clonotype appeared many times. The rearrangement uses TRBV5-1 and TRBJ2-2; D unclear. The CDR3 is 16 amino acids. Germline assignment: CDR1 SGHRS and CDR2 YFSETQ. V lost 2 bases and J lost 0, with 11 bases in between. Written as DNA, the CDR3 is TGCGCCAGCAGCTTAGGAAGACTTACGAACACCGGGGAGCTGTTTTTT. Protein: CASSLGRLTNTGELFF.

This clonotype has a count of ten or more. The chain couples TRBV20-1 to TRBJ2-3, with TRBD2 identical over 11 bases. The CDR3 length is 16 residues. Germline V gene lookup returns CDR1 DFQATT and CDR2 SNEGSKA (reference sequence). The trim removed 4 bases at V and 0 bases at J, leaving 6 bases unmatched. CDR3: CSAIGLAGTSTDTQYF. The DNA of the CDR3 is TGCAGTGCTATTGGACTAGCGGGTACTAGCACAGATACGCAGTATTTT.

This clonotype was picked up a small number of times. The chain joins TRBV13 to TRBJ1-2; TRBD1 might be the D (6 bases). The germline gives CDR1 PRHDT, CDR2 FYEKMQ (reference sequence). Deletions cut 5 bases from V and 8 bases from J, with 21 bases between. The CDR3 is 15 residues long. Written as DNA, the CDR3 is TGTGCCAGCAGCCAGGGGTCGGGGGGATGGAAGGGCTACACCTTC. It yields the protein CASSQGSGGWKGYTF.

This clonotype has a count of ten or more. This sequence joins TRBV7-3 and TRBJ1-2; D is perhaps TRBD1 (6 bases). The CDR3 extends over 16 amino acids. V was cut by 7 bases and J by 8 bases, with 26 bases left in between. Germline V gene data show CDR1 as SGHTA and CDR2 as FQGTGA. The CDR3 protein is CASTEGGKIPLSGYTF. The CDR3, as DNA: TGTGCCAGCACCGAAGGGGGGAAGATACCGTTATCCGGCTACACCTTC.

This clonotype was recorded at least ten times. This chain links TRBV7-6 with TRBJ2-7; TRBD1 is a possible D gene (5 bases). V shed 5 bases and J shed 7 bases, with 15 bases lying between them. This CDR3 is 13 amino acids long. Germline V lookup: CDR1 SGHVS, CDR2 FNYEAQ. The CDR3 spells CASSGSWGEEQYF. Written as DNA, the CDR3 is TGTGCCAGCAGCGGTTCTTGGGGCGAGGAGCAGTACTTC. Full variable domain (outside the CDR3, taken from reference TRBV7-6 and TRBJ2-7): GAGVSQSPRYKVTKRGQDVALRCDPISGHVSLYWYRQALGQGPEFLTYFNYEAQQDKSGLPNDRFSAERPEGSISTLTIQRTEQRDSAMYRCASSGSWGEEQYFGPGTRLTVT.

This clonotype appeared many times. The chain is built from TRBV3-1 and TRBJ2-5, with D uncertain. V dropped 1 base and J dropped 3 bases, with 9 bases sitting between them. The CDR3 runs 14 residues. Per the germline V gene, CDR1 is LGHDT and CDR2 is YNNKEL (reference sequence). The CDR3 nucleotides are TGTGCCAGCAGCCAAGCGGGCAGAGAAGAGACCCAGTACTTC. It is translated as CASSQAGREETQYF.

The sample holds many counts of this clonotype. The gene calls are TRBV10-2 and TRBJ2-3; 7 positions match TRBD2. The germline V gene encodes CDR1 WSHSY and CDR2 SAAADI. The CDR3 runs 15 residues. Trimming took 4 bases from V and 2 from J; bases not matched to a gene: 6. The chain's CDR3 is CASSGASGNTDTQYF. The CDR3 coding sequence is TGCGCCAGCAGTGGGGCTAGCGGAAACACAGATACGCAGTATTTT.

The CDR3 here is CASSLPTGDNTDTQYF. The CDR3 DNA follows: TGTGCCAGCAGCTTACCTACAGGGGACAACACAGATACGCAGTATTTT. This chain joins TRBV7-9 and TRBJ2-3, with TRBD1 identical over 7 bases. Germline trimming cut 2 bases from V and 2 bases from J; bases unmatched to any gene: 7. Per germline, CDR1 SEHNR and CDR2 FQNEAQ (reference sequence). The CDR3 length is 16 residues.

This clonotype has a handful of counts. This rearrangement joins TRBV7-2 to TRBJ1-4, with a weak D call TRBD1 (5 bases). This CDR3 region has 16 residues. Trimming took 5 bases from V and 8 from J, leaving 21 bases between them. Germline V gives CDR1 SGHTA, CDR2 FQGNSA. The CDR3 region has the DNA TGTGCCAGCAGCGGTCGTTTGGGGGGTTCAGAAGAAAAACTGTTTTTT. Translation gives CASSGRLGGSEEKLFF.

This clonotype was observed many times. This sequence joins TRBV5-1 and TRBJ2-2; possibly TRBD1 for D (6 bases). CDR3 length: 15 amino acids. V was cut by 0 bases and J by 7 bases, with 13 bases left in between. Per the germline V gene, CDR1 is SGHRS and CDR2 is YFSETQ. The CDR3 is CASSLAAEGDGELFF. The CDR3 DNA reads TGCGCCAGCAGCTTGGCGGCAGAGGGGGACGGGGAGCTGTTTTTT.

This sequence joins TRBV12-3 or TRBV12-4 and TRBJ2-7; no definite D call. CDR3 length: 14 residues. The ends were cut back, 1 base at V and 3 bases at J, with 10 bases in the middle. CDR3 protein: CASSLGLINYEQYV. As DNA, the CDR3 is TGTGCCAGCAGTTTAGGGCTCATAAACTACGAGCAGTACGTC.

This clonotype was observed many times. The chain combines TRBV11-2 with TRBJ1-4, with TRBD1 as a possible D gene (5 bases). Per germline, CDR1 SGHAT and CDR2 FQNNGV. Trimming took off 3 bases at V and 6 bases at J, with 17 bases between the two ends. The CDR3 contains 16 residues. The CDR3 sequence: CASSFVTGEGDEKLFF. DNA for the CDR3: TGTGCCAGCAGCTTCGTCACCGGGGAAGGGGATGAAAAACTGTTTTTT.

This clonotype showed up many times. The chain has TRBV5-1 and TRBJ2-3; D is unclear. Trimming shortened V by 0 bases and J by 5 bases, and 7 bases separated the two germline ends. Germline CDR1 and CDR2: SGHRS and YFSETQ. The CDR3 consists of 13 residues. CDR3 nucleotide sequence: TGCGCCAGCAGCTTGGGCGGAAGAGATACGCAGTATTTT. This sequence encodes CASSLGGRDTQYF.

This chain uses TRBV6-1 with TRBJ1-5, with a possible D match to TRBD1 (6 bases). Trimming pared 7 bases from V and 3 bases from J, leaving 13 bases between. This CDR3 has 14 amino acids. Germline V gene lookup returns CDR1 MNHNS and CDR2 SASEGT. CDR3 sequence (DNA): TGTGCCAGCAACCAGGGGACCTACAATCAGCCCCAGCATTTT. Protein product: CASNQGTYNQPQHF.

This clonotype was found many times. The chain couples TRBV4-1 to TRBJ2-1; the D gene could be TRBD1 or TRBD2 (6 bases each). Between the trimmed V and J ends, which lost 1 base and 4 bases, there was a span of 8 bases. This CDR3 is 14 amino acids long. The germline CDR1 and CDR2 sequences are MGHRA and YSYEKL. The CDR3 DNA sequence: TGCGCCAGCAGCCAAGGAGGGGGGTACAATGAGCAGTTCTTC. Translating it yields CASSQGGGYNEQFF.

This rearrangement joins TRBV5-6 to TRBJ2-7; 7 bases fit TRBD1. From germline, CDR1 is SGHDT and CDR2 YYEEEE. With V trimmed by 0 bases and J by 3 bases, 12 bases remained unmatched. The CDR3 spans 17 residues. The CDR3 nucleotides are TGTGCCAGCAGCTTGGCCTTGGGGACAGCTACTCTCTACGAGCAGTACTTC. It translates to CASSLALGTATLYEQYF.

This clonotype was seen a handful of times. This chain joins TRBV20-1 and TRBJ1-3, with 8 bases that match TRBD1. This CDR3 region has 14 residues. Germline values: CDR1 DFQATT, CDR2 SNEGSKA (reference sequence). J lost 2 bases, V lost 5 bases, and 5 bases had no gene match. CDR3 bases: TGCAGTGCTGAGAAGACAGGGGCTGGAAACACCATATATTTT. This encodes CSAEKTGAGNTIYF.

This rearrangement joins TRBV19 to TRBJ2-5, with TRBD2 as a possible D gene (5 bases). V was shortened by 5 bases and J by 5 bases, with 9 bases between the two germline ends. CDR1 LNHDA and CDR2 SQIVND come from the germline V gene (reference sequence). CDR3 length: 12 amino acids. CDR3: CASSGLTETQYF. CDR3 DNA: TGTGCCAGTAGTGGACTGACGGAGACCCAGTACTTC.

Many counts were recorded for this clonotype. The chain employs TRBV6-2 or TRBV6-3 and TRBJ1-1; D uncertain. With 4 bases removed from V and 1 base from J, the gap between germline ends came to 13 bases. Germline lookup yields CDR1 MNHEY and CDR2 SVGEGT. The CDR3 length is 15 residues. The CDR3 protein is CASSSIDTTNTEAFF. For the CDR3, the DNA is TGTGCCAGCAGTTCCATCGACACTACGAACACTGAAGCTTTCTTT.

This clonotype appeared many times. The J gene is TRBJ2-3, the V gene TRBV3-1, with unresolved D. V gave up 1 base and J gave up 3 bases, with 8 bases separating them. Germline-derived CDR1 and CDR2 are LGHDT and YNNKEL (reference sequence). The CDR3 has 14 amino acids. The CDR3 coding sequence is TGTGCCAGCAGCCAAGTGCTGGGGACAGATACGCAGTATTTT. This gives the protein CASSQVLGTDTQYF.

The chain is built from TRBV27 and TRBJ1-4; a possible D gene is TRBD1 (5 bases). Germline CDR1 MNHEY, CDR2 SMNVEV (reference sequence). The ends were cut back, 6 bases at V and 3 bases at J, with 14 bases in the middle. This CDR3 has 15 residues. As DNA, the CDR3 is TGTGCCAGCAGCCCCGCCGGGGCGGCTAATGAAAAACTGTTTTTT. Protein sequence: CASSPAGAANEKLFF.

This clonotype occurred a few times. The V call is TRBV12-3 or TRBV12-4, the J call TRBJ2-5, with D possibly TRBD1 on 6 matching bases. Trimming pared 6 bases from V and 7 bases from J, leaving 15 bases between. This CDR3 is built from 13 residues. The CDR3 sequence: CASRPQGLGTQYF. The CDR3 DNA follows: TGTGCCAGCAGGCCACAGGGTTTGGGGACCCAGTACTTC.

This clonotype has a count of ten or more. J is TRBJ2-1 and V is TRBV5-1, with D tentatively TRBD2 (5 bases). The germline V and J ends were trimmed by 0 bases and 6 bases, with 10 bases remaining between them. Germline CDR1 is SGHRS and CDR2 is YFSETQ. This CDR3 contains 14 residues. The DNA of the CDR3 is TGCGCCAGCAGCTTGGACGGCCTAGCCAATGAGCAGTTCTTC. Translation gives CASSLDGLANEQFF. Full variable domain (remainder filled in from reference TRBV5-1 and TRBJ2-1): KAGVTQTPRYLIKTRGQQVTLSCSPISGHRSVSWYQQTPGQGLQFLFEYFSETQRNKGNFPGRFSGRQFSNSRSEMNVSTLELGDSALYLCASSLDGLANEQFFGPGTRLTVL.

This clonotype was observed a few times. The V and J genes are TRBV9 and TRBJ2-3, with 14 nucleotides matching TRBD2. This CDR3 is built from 17 residues. Germline V gene sequence: CDR1 SGDLS, CDR2 YYNGEE. The V segment lost 3 bases and the J segment 5 bases; nucleotides outside the gene matches: 8. CDR3 in DNA: TGTGCCAGCAGCGCCTTCGGGACTAGCGGGGGAGGAGATACGCAGTATTTT. Its protein product is CASSAFGTSGGGDTQYF. The entire variable domain, with the rest obtained from reference TRBV9 and TRBJ2-3, is as follows: DSGVTQTPKHLITATGQRVTLRCSPRSGDLSVYWYQQSLDQGLQFLIQYYNGEERAKGNILERFSAQQFPDLHSELNLSSLELGDSALYFCASSAFGTSGGGDTQYFGPGTRLTVL.